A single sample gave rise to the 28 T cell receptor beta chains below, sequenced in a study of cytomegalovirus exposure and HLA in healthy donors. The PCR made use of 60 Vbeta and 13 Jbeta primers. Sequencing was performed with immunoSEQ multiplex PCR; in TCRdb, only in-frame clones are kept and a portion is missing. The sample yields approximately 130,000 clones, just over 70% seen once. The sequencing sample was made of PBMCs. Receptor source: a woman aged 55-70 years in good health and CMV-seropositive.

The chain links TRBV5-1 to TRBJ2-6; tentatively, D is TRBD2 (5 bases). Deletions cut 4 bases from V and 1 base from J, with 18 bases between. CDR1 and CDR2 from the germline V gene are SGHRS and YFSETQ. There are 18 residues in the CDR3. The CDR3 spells CASSTLTTAVSGANVLTF. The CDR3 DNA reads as TGCGCCAGCAGCACACTTACTACAGCGGTTTCTGGGGCCAACGTCCTGACTTTC.

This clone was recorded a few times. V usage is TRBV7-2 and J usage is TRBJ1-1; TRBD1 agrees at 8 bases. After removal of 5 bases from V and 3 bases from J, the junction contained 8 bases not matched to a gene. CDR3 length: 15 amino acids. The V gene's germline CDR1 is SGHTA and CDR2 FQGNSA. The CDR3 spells CASSRTGGRDTEAFF. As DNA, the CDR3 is TGTGCCAGCAGCCGAACAGGGGGACGTGACACTGAAGCTTTCTTT.

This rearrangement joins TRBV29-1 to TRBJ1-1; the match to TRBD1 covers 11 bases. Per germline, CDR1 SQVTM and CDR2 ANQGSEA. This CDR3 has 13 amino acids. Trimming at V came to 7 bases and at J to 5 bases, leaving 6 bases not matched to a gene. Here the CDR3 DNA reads TGCAGCGCTCCGGGACAGGGGGGGACTGAAGCTTTCTTT. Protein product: CSAPGQGGTEAFF.

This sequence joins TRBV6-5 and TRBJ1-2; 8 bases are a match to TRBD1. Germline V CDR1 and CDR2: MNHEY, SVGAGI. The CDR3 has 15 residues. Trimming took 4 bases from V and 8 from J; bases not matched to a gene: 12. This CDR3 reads CASSSLTGGGEGYTF. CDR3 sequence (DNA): TGTGCCAGCAGTTCCCTTACAGGGGGAGGGGAGGGCTACACCTTC.

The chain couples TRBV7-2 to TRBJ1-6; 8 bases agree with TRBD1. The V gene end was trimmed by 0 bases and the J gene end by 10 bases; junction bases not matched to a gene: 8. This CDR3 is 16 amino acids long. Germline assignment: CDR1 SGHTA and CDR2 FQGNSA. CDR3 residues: CASSLARDRTSSPLHF. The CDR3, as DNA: TGTGCCAGCAGCTTAGCCCGGGACAGGACTTCCTCACCCCTCCACTTT.

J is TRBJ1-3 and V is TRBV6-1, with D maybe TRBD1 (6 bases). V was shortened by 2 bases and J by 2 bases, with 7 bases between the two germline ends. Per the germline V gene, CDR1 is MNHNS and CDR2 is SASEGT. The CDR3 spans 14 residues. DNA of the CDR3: TGTGCCAGCAGTGAAAGGACAGCTGGAAACACCATATATTTT. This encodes CASSERTAGNTIYF.

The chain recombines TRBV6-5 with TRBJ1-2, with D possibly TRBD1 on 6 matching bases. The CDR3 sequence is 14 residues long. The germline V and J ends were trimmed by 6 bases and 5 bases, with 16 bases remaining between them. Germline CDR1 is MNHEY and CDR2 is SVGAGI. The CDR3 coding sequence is TGTGCCAGCAGACGACGGACAGCCGAGTATGGCTACACCTTC. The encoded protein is CASRRRTAEYGYTF.

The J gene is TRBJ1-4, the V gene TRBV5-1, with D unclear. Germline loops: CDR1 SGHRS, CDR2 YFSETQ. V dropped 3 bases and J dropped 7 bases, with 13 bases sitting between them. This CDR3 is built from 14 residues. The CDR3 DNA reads TGCGCCAGCAGCTCAGGAGGGCGCGGTGAAAAACTGTTTTTT. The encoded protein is CASSSGGRGEKLFF. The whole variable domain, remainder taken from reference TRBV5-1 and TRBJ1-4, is KAGVTQTPRYLIKTRGQQVTLSCSPISGHRSVSWYQQTPGQGLQFLFEYFSETQRNKGNFPGRFSGRQFSNSRSEMNVSTLELGDSALYLCASSSGGRGEKLFFGSGTQLSVL.

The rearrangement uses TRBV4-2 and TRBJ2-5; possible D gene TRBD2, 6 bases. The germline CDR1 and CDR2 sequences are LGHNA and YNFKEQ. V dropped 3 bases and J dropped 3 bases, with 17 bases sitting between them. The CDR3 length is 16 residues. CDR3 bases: TGTGCCAGCAGCCATTCCGGACTTCGCGGGGAAGAGACCCAGTACTTC. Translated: CASSHSGLRGEETQYF.

In DNA, the CDR3 is TGTGCCAGCAGTTCGCCGGGACAGGGGGCCAGACCTTATGGCTACACCTTC. Translated, it gives CASSSPGQGARPYGYTF. The chain is built from TRBV27 and TRBJ1-2; 12 positions agree with TRBD1. From germline, CDR1 is MNHEY and CDR2 SMNVEV (reference sequence). This CDR3 region has 17 residues. J lost 5 bases, V lost 4 bases, and 11 bases had no gene match.

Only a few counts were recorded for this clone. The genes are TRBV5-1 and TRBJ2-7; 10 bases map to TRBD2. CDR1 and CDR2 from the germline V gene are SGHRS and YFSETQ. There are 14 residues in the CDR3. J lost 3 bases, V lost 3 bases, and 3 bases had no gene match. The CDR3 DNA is TGCGCCAGCAGCTCCGAGCGGGGGGGCTACGAGCAGTACTTC. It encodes CASSSERGGYEQYF.

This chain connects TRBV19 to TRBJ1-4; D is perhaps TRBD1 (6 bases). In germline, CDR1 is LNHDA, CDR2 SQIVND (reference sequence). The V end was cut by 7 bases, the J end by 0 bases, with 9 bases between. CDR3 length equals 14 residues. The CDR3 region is CASKGGATNEKLFF. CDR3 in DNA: TGTGCCAGTAAAGGGGGGGCAACTAATGAAAAACTGTTTTTT.

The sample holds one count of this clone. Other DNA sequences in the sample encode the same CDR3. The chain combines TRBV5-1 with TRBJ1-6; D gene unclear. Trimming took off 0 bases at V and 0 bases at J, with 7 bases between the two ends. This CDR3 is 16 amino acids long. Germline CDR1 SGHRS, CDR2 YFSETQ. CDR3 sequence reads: CASSLGPSSYNSPLHF. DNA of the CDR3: TGCGCCAGCAGCTTGGGGCCCTCCTCCTATAATTCACCCCTCCACTTT. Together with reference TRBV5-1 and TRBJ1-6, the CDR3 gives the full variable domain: KAGVTQTPRYLIKTRGQQVTLSCSPISGHRSVSWYQQTPGQGLQFLFEYFSETQRNKGNFPGRFSGRQFSNSRSEMNVSTLELGDSALYLCASSLGPSSYNSPLHFGNGTRLTVT.

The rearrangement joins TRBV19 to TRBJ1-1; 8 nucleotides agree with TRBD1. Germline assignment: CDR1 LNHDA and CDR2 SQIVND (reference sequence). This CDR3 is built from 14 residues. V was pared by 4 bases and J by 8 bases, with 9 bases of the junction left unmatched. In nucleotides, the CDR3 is TGTGCCAGTAGTACGGACAGGGACCGAACGGAAGCTTTCTTT. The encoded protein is CASSTDRDRTEAFF.

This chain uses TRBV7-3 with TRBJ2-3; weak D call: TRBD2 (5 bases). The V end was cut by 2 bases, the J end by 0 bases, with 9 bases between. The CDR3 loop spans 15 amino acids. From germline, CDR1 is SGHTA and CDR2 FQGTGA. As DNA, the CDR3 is TGTGCCAGCAGCTTAGTCCGGGGTAGCACAGATACGCAGTATTTT. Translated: CASSLVRGSTDTQYF.

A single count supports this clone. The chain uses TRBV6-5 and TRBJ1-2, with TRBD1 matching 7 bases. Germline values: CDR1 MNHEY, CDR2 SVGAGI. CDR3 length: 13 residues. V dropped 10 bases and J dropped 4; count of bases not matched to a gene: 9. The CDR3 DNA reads TGTGCCATCTATGACAGGGCTACCTATGGCTACACCTTC. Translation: CAIYDRATYGYTF.

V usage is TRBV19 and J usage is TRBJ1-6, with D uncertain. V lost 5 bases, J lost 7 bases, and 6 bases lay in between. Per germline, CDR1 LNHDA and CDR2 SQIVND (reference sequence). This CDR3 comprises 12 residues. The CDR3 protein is CASSEQNSPLHF. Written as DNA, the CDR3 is TGTGCCAGTAGTGAACAGAATTCACCCCTCCACTTT.

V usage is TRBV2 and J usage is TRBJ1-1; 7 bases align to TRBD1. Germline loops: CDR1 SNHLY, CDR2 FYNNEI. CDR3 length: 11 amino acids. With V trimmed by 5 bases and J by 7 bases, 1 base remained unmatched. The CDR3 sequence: CASSYRGEAFF. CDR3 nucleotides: TGTGCCAGCAGTTACAGGGGTGAAGCTTTCTTT.

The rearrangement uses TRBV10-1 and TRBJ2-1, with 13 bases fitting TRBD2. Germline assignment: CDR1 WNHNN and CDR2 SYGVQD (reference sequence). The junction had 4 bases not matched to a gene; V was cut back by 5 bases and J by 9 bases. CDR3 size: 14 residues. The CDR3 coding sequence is TGCGCCAGCAGTACTAGCGGGGGGGCCAGTGAGCAGTTCTTC. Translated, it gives CASSTSGGASEQFF.

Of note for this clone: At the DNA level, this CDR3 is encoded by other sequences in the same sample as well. This chain's CDR3 is CASSFGQGPYEQYF. The DNA of the CDR3 is TGTGCCAGCAGCTTCGGTCAGGGTCCCTACGAGCAGTACTTC. The genes are TRBV7-9 and TRBJ2-7, with D maybe TRBD1 (5 bases). The V end lost 3 bases, the J end lost 2 bases, and 11 bases lay between the germline ends. The CDR3 is 14 amino acids. CDR1 SEHNR and CDR2 FQNEAQ come from the germline V gene (reference sequence).

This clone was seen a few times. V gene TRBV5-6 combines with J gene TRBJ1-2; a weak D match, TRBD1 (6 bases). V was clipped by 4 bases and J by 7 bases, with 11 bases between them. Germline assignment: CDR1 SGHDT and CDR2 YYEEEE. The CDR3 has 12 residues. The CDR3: CASSPGVSGYTF. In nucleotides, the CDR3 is TGTGCCAGCAGCCCAGGGGTGTCTGGCTACACCTTC.

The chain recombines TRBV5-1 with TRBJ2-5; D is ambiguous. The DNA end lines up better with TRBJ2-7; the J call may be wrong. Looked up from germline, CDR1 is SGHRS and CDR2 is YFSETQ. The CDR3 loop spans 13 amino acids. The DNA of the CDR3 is TGCGCCAGCAGCTTGGGAGGTACCTACGAGCAGTACTTC. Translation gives CASSLGGTYEQYF.

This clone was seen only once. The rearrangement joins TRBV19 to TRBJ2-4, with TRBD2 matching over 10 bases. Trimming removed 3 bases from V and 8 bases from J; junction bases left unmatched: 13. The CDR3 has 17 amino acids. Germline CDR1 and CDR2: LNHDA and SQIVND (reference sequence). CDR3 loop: CASSMRAGGRMTDIQYF. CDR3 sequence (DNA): TGTGCCAGTAGTATGAGAGCGGGGGGGCGAATGACGGACATTCAGTACTTC.

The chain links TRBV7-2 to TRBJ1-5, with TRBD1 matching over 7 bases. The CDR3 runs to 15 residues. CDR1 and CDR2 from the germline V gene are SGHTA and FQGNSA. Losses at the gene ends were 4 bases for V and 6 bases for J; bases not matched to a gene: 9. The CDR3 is CASSSGGDYGQPQHF. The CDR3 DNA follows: TGTGCCAGCAGCTCAGGGGGTGACTATGGTCAGCCCCAGCATTTT. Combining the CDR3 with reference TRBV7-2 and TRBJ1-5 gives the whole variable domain GAGVSQSPSNKVTEKGKDVELRCDPISGHTALYWYRQSLGQGLEFLIYFQGNSAPDKSGLPSDRFSAERTGGSVSTLTIQRTQQEDSAVYLCASSSGGDYGQPQHFGDGTRLSIL.

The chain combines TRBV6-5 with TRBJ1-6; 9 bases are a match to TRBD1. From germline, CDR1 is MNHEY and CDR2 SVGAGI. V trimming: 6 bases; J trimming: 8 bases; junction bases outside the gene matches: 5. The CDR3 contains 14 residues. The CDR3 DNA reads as TGTGCCAGCAGCACCGGGACAGGGTATTCACCCCTCCACTTT. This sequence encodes CASSTGTGYSPLHF.

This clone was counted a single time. CDR3 in DNA: TGTGCCAGCAGCTTGTGGGACAGCCTCCTCTTAAGTGAAAAACTGTTTTTT. Encoded protein: CASSLWDSLLLSEKLFF. The gene calls are TRBV5-6 and TRBJ1-4; TRBD1 matches 7 bases. Trimming removed 1 base from V and 7 bases from J; junction bases left unmatched: 13. CDR1 SGHDT and CDR2 YYEEEE come from the germline V gene. This CDR3 region has 17 residues.

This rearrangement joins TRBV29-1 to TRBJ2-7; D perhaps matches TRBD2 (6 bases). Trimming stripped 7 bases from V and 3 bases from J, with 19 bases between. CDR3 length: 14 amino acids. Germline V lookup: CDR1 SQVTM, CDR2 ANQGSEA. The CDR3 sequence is CSALREFPGYEQYF. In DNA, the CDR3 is TGCAGCGCCCTACGGGAGTTTCCCGGCTACGAGCAGTACTTC.

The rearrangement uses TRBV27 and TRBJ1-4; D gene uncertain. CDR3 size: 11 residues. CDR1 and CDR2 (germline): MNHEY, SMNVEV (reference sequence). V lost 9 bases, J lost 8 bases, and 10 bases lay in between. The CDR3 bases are TGTGCCAGTGGCGGGCGGGAAAAACTGTTTTTT. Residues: CASGGREKLFF.